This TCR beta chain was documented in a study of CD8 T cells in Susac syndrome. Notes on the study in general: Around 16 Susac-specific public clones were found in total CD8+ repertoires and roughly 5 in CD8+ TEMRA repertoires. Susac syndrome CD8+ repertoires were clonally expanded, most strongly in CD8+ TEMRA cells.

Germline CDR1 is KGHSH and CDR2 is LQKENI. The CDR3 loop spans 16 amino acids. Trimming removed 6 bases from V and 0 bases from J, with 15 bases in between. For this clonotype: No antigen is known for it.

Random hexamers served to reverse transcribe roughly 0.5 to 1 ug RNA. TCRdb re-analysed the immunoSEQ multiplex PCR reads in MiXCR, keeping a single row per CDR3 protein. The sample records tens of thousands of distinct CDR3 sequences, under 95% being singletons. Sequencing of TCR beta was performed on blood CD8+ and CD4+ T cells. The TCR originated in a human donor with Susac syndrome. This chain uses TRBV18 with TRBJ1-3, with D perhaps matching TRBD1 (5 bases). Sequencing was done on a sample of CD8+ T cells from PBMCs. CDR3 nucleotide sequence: TGTGCCAGCTCTCCCGAGGGACCGAACTCTGGAAACACCATATATTTT. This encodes CASSPEGPNSGNTIYF.